This T cell receptor (beta chain) was sequenced in a study of T-cell memory formation after mild COVID-19. Study information: Clustering of TCRs was largely donor specific.

Each CDR3 protein is one row after TCRdb ran MiXCR on the 5' RACE reads. In the table there are roughly 350,000 distinct CDR3 sequences, around 27% of which are singletons. Per the germline V gene, CDR1 is DFQATT and CDR2 is SNEGSKA (reference sequence). This CDR3 comprises 14 residues. V was pared by 3 bases and J by 1 base, with 2 bases of the junction left unmatched. This clonotype came up a few times. Its matching antigen is unknown. Study results and limitations: Those CD4+ clones that contracted were mainly in CM and EM (CD8+ ones in EMRA). From day 15 to 85, contracting clones were balanced between CD4 and CD8, whereas later expanders leaned toward CD4+.

This clonotype was obtained from an adult woman who had mild COVID-19 (a few samples of this study predate the infection). Cell type and time point are not known. V gene TRBV20-1 combines with J gene TRBJ2-1, with 8 bases aligning to TRBD2. The sample comprised PBMCs or a T cell subset sorted from them (not recorded which). CDR3 sequence (DNA): TGCAGTGCTAGGATAGCGGGATCCTACAATGAGCAGTTCTTC. It specifies CSARIAGSYNEQFF.